This T cell receptor beta chain was recovered during a study of cytomegalovirus exposure and HLA in healthy donors. The length of the CDR3 is 19 residues. V was clipped by 0 bases and J by 3 bases; unmatched bases: 16. The PCR used 60 Vbeta and 13 Jbeta primers. Produced via immunoSEQ multiplex PCR; TCRdb's table is partial and in-frame only. This repertoire includes some 46,000 clones. This TCR derives from a male donor in good health and CMV-seronegative. The sequencing sample was made of PBMCs. The chain couples TRBV23-1 to TRBJ2-7, with TRBD2 matching over 8 bases. TRBV23-1 is labeled an ORF, and its function is uncertain. CDR3 amino acids: CASSQSFSSGSGRRYEQYF. DNA for the CDR3: TGCGCCAGCAGTCAATCGTTCTCAAGCGGGAGCGGGAGACGCTACGAGCAGTACTTC.